Sequencing of this T cell receptor beta chain was carried out in a study of OX40 agonist ivuxolimab in advanced cancers. Study-wide findings and caveats: Part of the nonresponder group also had normalized T-cell clonal expansion that was low. The study found that CD8+ T cells averaged more expanded clones than CD4+.

The assay was immunoSEQ multiplex PCR, and TCRdb's table has in-frame clones only and misses some. The data contain tens of thousands of clones, 65% to 85% of them singletons. About this clone: Its target is not known.

V lost 6 bases, J lost 4 bases, and 19 bases lay in between. Germline V gene lookup returns CDR1 MDHEN and CDR2 SYDVKM. The CDR3 covers 15 residues. Patients were ruled out by autoimmune disease history or systemic immunosuppression. The sequence came from an adult with an advanced solid tumor such as melanoma, head and neck, liver or kidney cancer. The sample consisted of CD4+ or CD8+ T cells sorted from blood, taken in a trial of the OX40 agonist ivuxolimab. This sequence joins TRBV28 and TRBJ2-7, with D unresolved. CDR3 residues: CASSSSRGRPYEQYF. The CDR3 nucleotides are TGTGCCAGCAGCTCCTCCAGAGGCAGGCCTTACGAGCAGTACTTC.